These 28 T cell receptor beta chains were sequenced from one sample in a study of blood T cell repertoires in COVID-19. Sequencing used immunoSEQ multiplex PCR; TCRdb keeps in-frame clones, though not all of them. The sample contains tens of thousands of clones, roughly 70% of which appear only once. Sequenced input: peripheral blood. The receptors here all came from a man aged 55 to 70 with acute or convalescent COVID-19.

This chain uses TRBV7-9 with TRBJ1-1; no definite D call. V dropped 4 bases and J dropped 11 bases, with 17 bases sitting between them. The CDR3 is 13 amino acids. Germline CDR1 and CDR2: SEHNR and FQNEAQ (reference sequence). CDR3 DNA sequence: TGTGCCAGCAGCTCACCCCCCGCGGATACGGCTTTCTTT. Translation gives CASSSPPADTAFF.

V is TRBV5-1 and J is TRBJ2-3; 12 bases match TRBD2. Germline CDR1 SGHRS, CDR2 YFSETQ. The J segment lost 1 base and the V segment lost 3 bases, leaving 3 bases of the junction unmatched. The CDR3 loop spans 16 amino acids. The CDR3 bases are TGCGCCAGCAGCTGGTGGACTAGCGGGGGCACAGATACGCAGTATTTT. Encoded protein: CASSWWTSGGTDTQYF. Supplemented by reference TRBV5-1 and TRBJ2-3, the full variable domain reads KAGVTQTPRYLIKTRGQQVTLSCSPISGHRSVSWYQQTPGQGLQFLFEYFSETQRNKGNFPGRFSGRQFSNSRSEMNVSTLELGDSALYLCASSWWTSGGTDTQYFGPGTRLTVL.

This chain joins TRBV5-1 and TRBJ2-1, with D maybe TRBD2 (6 bases). The CDR3 contains 16 residues. Germline V CDR1 and CDR2: SGHRS, YFSETQ. Trimming took 4 bases from V and 0 from J, leaving 14 bases between them. For the CDR3, the DNA is TGCGCCAGCAGCGCCGGACTACCCTCCTCCTACAATGAGCAGTTCTTC. This encodes CASSAGLPSSYNEQFF.

The chain carries TRBV19 and TRBJ1-5; D unresolved. The germline V and J ends were trimmed by 4 bases and 8 bases, with 12 bases remaining between them. The CDR3 extends over 13 amino acids. Looked up from germline, CDR1 is LNHDA and CDR2 is SQIVND (reference sequence). The CDR3 is CASSTSYGEPQHF. In DNA form, the CDR3 reads TGTGCCAGTAGTACCTCATACGGGGAGCCCCAGCATTTT. Full variable domain (remainder filled in from reference TRBV19 and TRBJ1-5): DGGITQSPKYLFRKEGQNVTLSCEQNLNHDAMYWYRQDPGQGLRLIYYSQIVNDFQKGDIAEGYSVSREKKESFPLTVTSAQKNPTAFYLCASSTSYGEPQHFGDGTRLSIL.

The V call is TRBV11-2, the J call TRBJ2-5, with 7 nucleotides matching TRBD2. Germline values: CDR1 SGHAT, CDR2 FQNNGV. The V segment lost 3 bases and the J segment 5 bases; nucleotides outside the gene matches: 9. This CDR3 spans 15 amino acids. In DNA, the CDR3 is TGTGCCAGCAGCTTGAGACTAGCCCAGGTGGAGACCCAGTACTTC. It is translated as CASSLRLAQVETQYF.

The CDR3 is CASSLSRGATYEQYF. For the CDR3, the DNA is TGCGCCAGCAGCCTCTCTCGGGGGGCAACCTACGAGCAGTACTTC. This sequence joins TRBV5-1 and TRBJ2-7; TRBD2 is a possible D gene (7 bases). Trimming stripped 4 bases from V and 2 bases from J, with 16 bases between. CDR3 size: 15 residues. Per the germline V gene, CDR1 is SGHRS and CDR2 is YFSETQ. Variable domain in full (rest from reference TRBV5-1 and TRBJ2-7): KAGVTQTPRYLIKTRGQQVTLSCSPISGHRSVSWYQQTPGQGLQFLFEYFSETQRNKGNFPGRFSGRQFSNSRSEMNVSTLELGDSALYLCASSLSRGATYEQYFGPGTRLTVT.

The genes are TRBV19 and TRBJ1-2; no definite D call. The CDR3 extends over 15 amino acids. Germline-derived CDR1 and CDR2 are LNHDA and SQIVND (reference sequence). Deletions cut 0 bases from V and 5 bases from J, with 13 bases between. CDR3: CASSIDSRGTYGYTF. As DNA, the CDR3 is TGTGCCAGTAGTATAGATTCTCGGGGAACTTATGGCTACACCTTC.

This clone was found once. The rearrangement uses TRBV30 and TRBJ2-1; TRBD2 matches 11 bases. Unmatched junction bases numbered 16, after V lost 7 bases and J lost 8 bases. The CDR3 contains 16 residues. Germline V gene sequence: CDR1 GTSNPN, CDR2 SVGIG (reference sequence). The CDR3 region has the DNA TGTGCCTACAATTCCGGGACTAGCGGCCAGAAGTATGAGCAGTTCTTC. Protein product: CAYNSGTSGQKYEQFF.

The V call is TRBV2, the J call TRBJ1-2; a possible D gene is TRBD1 (5 bases). Per the germline V gene, CDR1 is SNHLY and CDR2 is FYNNEI. The ends were cut back, 4 bases at V and 4 bases at J, with 16 bases in the middle. The CDR3 spans 15 residues. The CDR3 is CASSAQGADTYGYTF. DNA for the CDR3: TGTGCCAGCAGTGCCCAAGGGGCTGATACCTATGGCTACACCTTC.

This clone was picked up one time. The sample contains more than one DNA sequence encoding this CDR3. The gene calls are TRBV3-1 (or the pseudogene TRBV3-2) and TRBJ2-5, with 7 bases aligning to TRBD1. J gave up 5 bases and V 4 bases, and 7 bases lay outside the gene matches. This CDR3 spans 14 amino acids. The germline gives CDR1 LGHDT, CDR2 YNNKEL (reference sequence). The CDR3 loop is CASSPPGTAETQYF. For the CDR3, the DNA is TGTGCCAGCAGCCCACCCGGGACAGCCGAGACCCAGTACTTC.

This clone has at least ten counts. The rearrangement joins TRBV6-1 to TRBJ1-6, with a tentative D call TRBD1 (6 bases). Per germline, CDR1 MNHNS and CDR2 SASEGT. V shed 0 bases and J shed 8 bases, with 17 bases lying between them. The CDR3 sequence is 17 residues long. CDR3 sequence (DNA): TGTGCCAGCAGTGAAGCAGGGACACTTTTATCTTATTCACCCCTCCACTTT. Translated: CASSEAGTLLSYSPLHF.

This clone showed up just a few times. The gene calls are TRBV5-1 and TRBJ1-3; D may be TRBD1 (6 bases). The V and J ends lost 4 bases and 4 bases respectively, with 15 bases between them. CDR1 is SGHRS, CDR2 YFSETQ, per germline. The CDR3 loop spans 15 amino acids. The chain's CDR3 is CASSPGQFSGNTIYF. The CDR3 DNA follows: TGCGCCAGCAGCCCAGGACAGTTCTCCGGAAACACCATATATTTT.

The chain joins TRBV2 to TRBJ1-6; D may be TRBD1 (6 bases). Looked up from germline, CDR1 is SNHLY and CDR2 is FYNNEI. The CDR3 contains 14 residues. V lost 6 bases to trimming and J lost 7 bases, with 13 bases between them. DNA of the CDR3: TGTGCCAGCAGGGAGACAGGTACCAATTCACCCCTCCACTTT. It yields the protein CASRETGTNSPLHF.

This rearrangement joins TRBV9 to TRBJ1-1; D is unclear. V was shortened by 0 bases and J by 2 bases, with 8 bases between the two germline ends. The germline V gene encodes CDR1 SGDLS and CDR2 YYNGEE. This CDR3 has 14 amino acids. The CDR3 DNA reads TGTGCCAGCAGCGTAGCCTTGAGTAACACTGAAGCTTTCTTT. Protein: CASSVALSNTEAFF.

This clone appeared once. The CDR3 loop is CASSYQQGRSGELFF. Written as DNA, the CDR3 is TGTGCCAGCAGTTACCAACAGGGGAGGTCCGGGGAGCTGTTTTTT. The V and J genes are TRBV6-6 and TRBJ2-2; weak D call: TRBD1 (7 bases). V was clipped by 2 bases and J by 6 bases, with 13 bases between them. This CDR3 has 15 amino acids. Germline CDR1 is MNHNY and CDR2 is SVGAGI (reference sequence).

The V and J genes are TRBV6-5 and TRBJ1-5; a weak D match, TRBD1 (5 bases). This CDR3 comprises 13 residues. V lost 7 bases and J lost 7, with 14 bases in between. CDR1 MNHEY and CDR2 SVGAGI come from the germline V gene. CDR3 coding DNA: TGTGCCAGCACGGCAGGGCCATACCAGCCCCAGCATTTT. Its protein is CASTAGPYQPQHF.

The genes are TRBV4-1 and TRBJ1-1; tentative D call: TRBD1 (5 bases). Trimming left V 1 base short and J 1 base short, with 10 bases between. The CDR3 sequence is 15 residues long. Germline values: CDR1 MGHRA, CDR2 YSYEKL. The CDR3 nucleotides read TGCGCCAGCAGCCAAGTCAGCGGGGGGAACACTGAAGCTTTCTTT. It codes for CASSQVSGGNTEAFF.

The V and J genes are TRBV19 and TRBJ2-2; TRBD1 aligns across 7 bases. Germline CDR1 is LNHDA and CDR2 is SQIVND (reference sequence). The CDR3 length is 15 residues. V was clipped by 4 bases and J by 3 bases; unmatched bases: 5. In nucleotides, the CDR3 is TGTGCCAGTAGTACCCCCGGGACAGACACCGGGGAGCTGTTTTTT. Its protein is CASSTPGTDTGELFF.

The chain joins TRBV7-8 to TRBJ2-1, with TRBD1 as a possible D gene (5 bases). V shed 1 base and J shed 4 bases, with 11 bases lying between them. The CDR3 has 15 residues. Per the germline V gene, CDR1 is SGHVS and CDR2 is FQNEAQ. The CDR3 spells CASSLVAQGYNEQFF. The CDR3 coding sequence is TGTGCCAGCAGCTTAGTAGCTCAGGGTTACAATGAGCAGTTCTTC.

This chain uses TRBV10-2 with TRBJ1-2; TRBD1 aligns across 8 bases. Per the germline V gene, CDR1 is WSHSY and CDR2 is SAAADI. CDR3 length: 13 residues. V was pared by 6 bases and J by 7 bases, with 7 bases of the junction left unmatched. Here the CDR3 reads CASSATGGGGYTF. The CDR3 bases are TGCGCCAGCAGCGCCACAGGGGGGGGTGGCTACACCTTC.

This clone was observed at least ten times. This chain joins TRBV6-5 and TRBJ1-6, with D possibly being TRBD1 (5 bases). The V and J ends lost 6 bases and 8 bases respectively, with 17 bases between them. Germline CDR1 reads MNHEY; CDR2 reads SVGAGI. CDR3 length: 15 amino acids. The CDR3, as DNA: TGTGCCAGCAGACCCCCCAGGGTGAGCGATTCACCCCTCCACTTT. As protein: CASRPPRVSDSPLHF.

The chain couples TRBV9 to TRBJ1-1; TRBD1 matches at 7 bases. There are 13 residues in the CDR3. Germline V gene sequence: CDR1 SGDLS, CDR2 YYNGEE. Losses at the gene ends were 0 bases for V and 6 bases for J; bases not matched to a gene: 2. The CDR3: CASSVEGTAEAFF. The CDR3 nucleotides are TGTGCCAGCAGCGTAGAGGGGACAGCTGAAGCTTTCTTT.

This clone was observed a single time. This chain connects TRBV19 to TRBJ2-2, with D unresolved. Germline CDR1 LNHDA, CDR2 SQIVND (reference sequence). Trimming stripped 2 bases from V and 0 bases from J, with 19 bases between. This CDR3 has 19 residues. The CDR3 spells CASSISGMQRFANTGELFF. For the CDR3, the DNA is TGTGCCAGTAGTATATCAGGAATGCAACGGTTCGCGAACACCGGGGAGCTGTTTTTT.

This chain joins TRBV30 and TRBJ2-1; 8 bases line up with TRBD2. Germline assignment: CDR1 GTSNPN and CDR2 SVGIG (reference sequence). This CDR3 has 14 amino acids. V gave up 4 bases and J gave up 6 bases; unmatched junction bases: 8. The CDR3 reads CAWNRLARSNEQFF. In nucleotides, the CDR3 is TGTGCCTGGAACCGACTAGCGAGAAGCAATGAGCAGTTCTTC.

This clone was recorded many times. The CDR3 bases are TGTGCCAGTACCACACAGGGTCAGGCTGAAAAACTGTTTTTT. This encodes CASTTQGQAEKLFF. The chain couples TRBV19 to TRBJ1-4, with D possibly TRBD1 on 6 matching bases. This CDR3 contains 14 residues. CDR1 and CDR2 (germline): LNHDA, SQIVND (reference sequence). Trimming took off 7 bases at V and 7 bases at J, with 16 bases between the two ends.

The gene calls are TRBV19 and TRBJ1-2; 7 bases align to TRBD1. Trimming took 7 bases from V and 5 from J; bases not matched to a gene: 7. The CDR3 runs to 13 residues. Germline assignment: CDR1 LNHDA and CDR2 SQIVND (reference sequence). The CDR3 here is CASTPGGNYGYTF. Here the CDR3 DNA reads TGTGCCAGTACCCCAGGGGGGAATTATGGCTACACCTTC. Combining the CDR3 with reference TRBV19 and TRBJ1-2 gives the whole variable domain DGGITQSPKYLFRKEGQNVTLSCEQNLNHDAMYWYRQDPGQGLRLIYYSQIVNDFQKGDIAEGYSVSREKKESFPLTVTSAQKNPTAFYLCASTPGGNYGYTFGSGTRLTVV.

CDR3 coding DNA: TGTGCCAGCAGCGTAACCTTGACTAGCGGGGAGCAGTACGTC. Amino acid sequence: CASSVTLTSGEQYV. The V call is TRBV2, the J call TRBJ2-7, with 10 nucleotides matching TRBD2. With 6 bases clipped from V and 7 bases from J, the junction kept 9 bases outside the gene matches. This CDR3 contains 14 residues. The germline V gene encodes CDR1 SNHLY and CDR2 FYNNEI.

This sequence joins TRBV10-2 and TRBJ2-1; TRBD2 agrees at 8 bases. From germline, CDR1 is WSHSY and CDR2 SAAADI. The trim removed 10 bases at V and 6 bases at J, leaving 11 bases unmatched. The CDR3 has 14 residues. Here the CDR3 DNA reads TGCGCCACCAAAACTAGCGGAGGGGCCAATGAGCAGTTCTTC. It specifies CATKTSGGANEQFF.